This T cell receptor (beta chain) appears in the sequencing data of a study of blood T cell repertoires in COVID-19. As for the study in general: Samples of COVID-19 (acute and convalescent) were obtained from the United States, Italy and Spain. The analysed material was cDNA or gDNA that came from T cells, B-cell-depleted T cells, or PBMCs.

The CDR3 spans 16 residues. V trimming: 4 bases; J trimming: 1 base; junction bases outside the gene matches: 10. Looked up from germline, CDR1 is LNHDA and CDR2 is SQIVND (reference sequence). In the original analysis: Estimates of nucleated cell counts were drawn from the amplification of reference gene primers. Using immunoSEQ multiplex PCR, the repertoire was profiled, and TCRdb retains in-frame clones only, with some absent. D and trimming come from the DNA, and the V and J calls and clone size come from that table. The sample contains 200,000 to 250,000 clones, roughly 89% of which appear only once.

J is TRBJ2-7 and V is TRBV19; 7 nucleotides line up with TRBD1. Sequencing was carried out using peripheral blood. The TCR originated in a man aged 25-45 years who had recovered from COVID-19. The CDR3 spells CASSTIGQASSYEQYF. In nucleotides, the CDR3 is TGTGCCAGTAGTACCATTGGACAGGCGAGTTCCTACGAGCAGTACTTC.